These 21 T cell receptor beta chains were all obtained from the same sample, sequenced in a study of T cell repertoires in cytomegalovirus infection (dated by TCRdb to the late 2010s). The antigens these receptors bind are not known. The meaning of the sample's treatment or condition label: in vitro stimulation with specific CMV peptide epitopes to enrich CMV-specific T cells. These reads were obtained on an Illumina HiSeq 1500. Starting from the raw public reads, TCRdb applied fastp trimming at Q25, assembled clones with MiXCR and retained in-frame beta chains. Here each entry gathers all rows of one CDR3 protein and keeps the most common genes and DNA. The sample contains 110,000 to 150,000 distinct CDR3 sequences, 32% of them found a single time. The ten largest account for about 52% of the sample. The specimen comprised CD8+ T cells from cultured PBMCs, sampled from culture after CMV antigen stimulation. These receptors came from a human donor in good health (CMV status not recorded). Some clones in this sample may be carry-over from other donors' samples.

For the CDR3, the DNA is TGTGCCAGCAGCTTCCGCGCCACCGGGGAGCTGTTTTTT. Amino acids: CASSFRATGELFF. This chain joins TRBV7-9 and TRBJ2-2; D remains unclear. The CDR3 runs 13 residues. Trimming left V 3 bases short and J 4 bases short, with 6 bases between. CDR1 and CDR2 (germline): SEHNR, FQNEAQ (reference sequence).

V and J are TRBV27 and TRBJ2-3; the D is unclear. Germline lookup yields CDR1 MNHEY and CDR2 SMNVEV (reference sequence). The CDR3 has 15 residues. V was pared by 1 base and J by 2 bases, with 10 bases between. The CDR3 region has the DNA TGTGCCAGCAGTTTATTGGGTCGAGTCACAGATACGCAGTATTTT. It yields the protein CASSLLGRVTDTQYF.

The gene calls are TRBV13 and TRBJ2-7; TRBD1 aligns across 12 bases. With V trimmed by 5 bases and J by 7 bases, 9 bases remained unmatched. The CDR3 consists of 15 residues. Germline-derived CDR1 and CDR2 are PRHDT and FYEKMQ (reference sequence). In nucleotides, the CDR3 is TGTGCCAGCAGCCCCGCGGGACAGGGGGCTAGTGAGCAGTACTTC. This translates into CASSPAGQGASEQYF.

The chain couples TRBV19 to TRBJ1-6; the match to TRBD1 covers 8 bases. Germline-derived CDR1 and CDR2 are LNHDA and SQIVND (reference sequence). There are 16 residues in the CDR3. V trimming: 5 bases; J trimming: 7 bases; junction bases outside the gene matches: 10. The CDR3 protein is CASSVYRDRSNSPLHF. CDR3 DNA: TGTGCCAGTAGTGTCTACCGGGACAGGTCAAATTCACCCCTCCACTTT.

This clonotype has more than one count but fewer than ten. The chain recombines TRBV12-3 or TRBV12-4 with TRBJ1-6, with D possibly being TRBD1 (5 bases). This CDR3 is 15 amino acids long. V lost 0 bases and J lost 8, with 11 bases in between. The CDR3 DNA reads TGTGCCAGCAGTTTAGCGGGGGTGAGCGATTCACCCCTCCACTTT. Protein product: CASSLAGVSDSPLHF.

The rearrangement uses TRBV7-9 and TRBJ2-2; D not resolved. The CDR3 has 15 amino acids. Germline assignment: CDR1 SEHNR and CDR2 FQNEAQ (reference sequence). V lost 5 bases and J 3 bases, leaving 13 bases between the germline ends. Written as DNA, the CDR3 is TGTGCCAGCAGCCCCTCCGGGCCCCACACCGGGGAGCTGTTTTTT. Its translation is CASSPSGPHTGELFF.

The table lists this clonotype with a few counts. The chain couples TRBV5-6 to TRBJ1-3, with 11 bases lining up with TRBD1. J was trimmed by 3 bases and V by 1 base; bases with no gene match: 6. Germline V lookup: CDR1 SGHDT, CDR2 YYEEEE. This CDR3 comprises 17 residues. CDR3 DNA: TGTGCCAGCAGCTTGAAGGGACAGGGGGTAATTGGAAACACCATATATTTT. Encoded protein: CASSLKGQGVIGNTIYF.

This clonotype has more than one count but fewer than ten. V usage is TRBV11-2 and J usage is TRBJ2-1; a weak D match, TRBD2 (6 bases). Trimming shortened V by 2 bases and J by 8 bases, and 13 bases separated the two germline ends. From germline, CDR1 is SGHAT and CDR2 FQNNGV. CDR3 length: 14 amino acids. The CDR3 here is CASSLLAGMDEQFF. CDR3 DNA: TGTGCCAGCAGCTTATTGGCGGGGATGGATGAGCAGTTCTTC.

The chain couples TRBV15 to TRBJ2-1, with TRBD2 matching over 12 bases. Germline loops: CDR1 LNHNV, CDR2 YYDKDF (reference sequence). The CDR3 sequence is 15 residues long. V lost 5 bases, J lost 8 bases, and 7 bases stayed unmatched. In DNA form, the CDR3 reads TGTGCCACCAGCCGGACTAGCGGGGAGGGGGATGAGCAGTTCTTC. Translating gives CATSRTSGEGDEQFF.

This clonotype was seen a few times. This chain uses TRBV28 with TRBJ2-7; 9 nucleotides line up with TRBD2. V shed 1 base, J shed 4 bases, and the junction held 5 bases outside the gene matches. Per germline, CDR1 MDHEN and CDR2 SYDVKM. This CDR3 region has 15 residues. This CDR3 reads CASSLSAGGGYEQYF. Here the CDR3 DNA reads TGTGCCAGCAGTTTATCGGCGGGGGGGGGATACGAGCAGTACTTC. The whole variable domain, filled in from reference TRBV28 and TRBJ2-7, reads DVKVTQSSRYLVKRTGEKVFLECVQDMDHENMFWYRQDPGLGLRLIYFSYDVKMKEKGDIPEGYSVSREKKERFSLILESASTNQTSMYLCASSLSAGGGYEQYFGPGTRLTVT.

This clonotype was found a few times. This sequence joins TRBV6-5 and TRBJ1-6, with D possibly being TRBD1 (5 bases). This CDR3 contains 13 residues. Trimming shortened V by 7 bases and J by 9 bases, and 13 bases separated the two germline ends. Germline lookup yields CDR1 MNHEY and CDR2 SVGAGI. The CDR3 reads CASTVGLRSPLHF. CDR3 nucleotide sequence: TGTGCCAGCACTGTGGGGCTACGTTCACCCCTCCACTTT.

The V gene is TRBV6-4, the J gene TRBJ2-5; unclear D gene. Germline CDR1 is MRHNA and CDR2 is SNTAGT. This CDR3 contains 17 residues. V was pared by 0 bases and J by 1 base, with 15 bases between. The CDR3 region is CASSDSKSLAIQETQYF. CDR3 nucleotides: TGTGCCAGCAGTGACTCGAAGTCACTTGCTATCCAAGAGACCCAGTACTTC.

In this sample, this clonotype turned up a few times. The chain couples TRBV12-3 or TRBV12-4 to TRBJ2-7; maybe TRBD2 (6 bases). Trimming shortened V by 4 bases and J by 3 bases, and 16 bases separated the two germline ends. This CDR3 is 15 amino acids long. The CDR3 loop is CASSYVGGGGYEQYF. The CDR3 coding sequence is TGTGCCAGCAGTTACGTGGGGGGAGGCGGCTACGAGCAGTACTTC.

The table lists this clonotype with a few counts. V and J are TRBV12-3 or TRBV12-4 and TRBJ1-2; TRBD1 is a possible D gene (6 bases). V lost 5 bases and J 4 bases, leaving 11 bases between the germline ends. The CDR3 spans 13 residues. The CDR3 coding sequence is TGTGCCAGCAGTCGACAGGACTTCTATGGCTACACCTTC. It yields the protein CASSRQDFYGYTF.

The chain employs TRBV6-2 or TRBV6-3 and TRBJ2-1; 9 bases map to TRBD2. The CDR3 length is 16 residues. In germline, CDR1 is MNHEY, CDR2 SVGEGT. V shed 0 bases, J shed 7 bases, and the junction held 7 bases outside the gene matches. CDR3 in DNA: TGTGCCAGCAGTTACTCTCCAGCGGGGGGTGGAAATGAGCAGTTCTTC. Translation: CASSYSPAGGGNEQFF.

This chain uses TRBV12-3 or TRBV12-4 with TRBJ1-3; a possible D gene is TRBD1 (6 bases). Trimming stripped 5 bases from V and 5 bases from J, with 19 bases between. CDR3 size: 16 residues. The CDR3 region has the DNA TGTGCCAGCAGTCCCAATACCCCAGGGGCGAGAAACACCATATATTTT. Its translation: CASSPNTPGARNTIYF.

This clonotype was seen at least ten times. The V and J genes are TRBV27 and TRBJ1-2, with D perhaps matching TRBD1 (5 bases). Germline assignment: CDR1 MNHEY and CDR2 SMNVEV (reference sequence). V was clipped by 0 bases and J by 1 base, with 15 bases between them. CDR3 length equals 17 residues. The CDR3 bases are TGTGCCAGCAGTTTATCAGGGACTCTCTATGATAACTATGGCTACACCTTC. Its protein is CASSLSGTLYDNYGYTF.

In this sample, this clonotype turned up a few times. V gene TRBV7-9 combines with J gene TRBJ1-2, with D unresolved. The V gene lost 5 bases and the J gene lost 3 bases, with 13 bases spanning the gap. This CDR3 comprises 14 residues. Germline V lookup: CDR1 SEHNR, CDR2 FQNEAQ (reference sequence). The CDR3 loop is CASSLPPGDYGYTF. CDR3 DNA: TGTGCCAGCAGCCTCCCCCCCGGGGACTATGGCTACACCTTC.

This clonotype turned up a few times. The chain recombines TRBV19 with TRBJ2-1; maybe TRBD2 (5 bases). CDR1 and CDR2 (germline): LNHDA, SQIVND (reference sequence). CDR3 size: 15 residues. V lost 0 bases to trimming and J lost 8 bases, with 14 bases between them. CDR3 DNA: TGTGCCAGTAGTATAGATGTAAGAGGGCGGGATGAGCAGTTCTTC. It translates to CASSIDVRGRDEQFF.

The rearrangement uses TRBV2 and TRBJ2-1, with no clear D. From germline, CDR1 is SNHLY and CDR2 FYNNEI. CDR3 length: 15 residues. V lost 3 bases and J 4 bases, leaving 13 bases between the germline ends. The CDR3 DNA is TGTGCCAGCAGTGATTACGTCGACAAATACAATGAGCAGTTCTTC. Its protein product is CASSDYVDKYNEQFF.

The genes are TRBV4-3 and TRBJ2-1; perhaps TRBD2 as D (5 bases). The germline V gene encodes CDR1 LGHNA and CDR2 YSLEER. The CDR3 sequence is 12 residues long. V was cut by 7 bases and J by 8 bases, with 12 bases left in between. This chain's CDR3 is CASIGLGDEQFF. As DNA, the CDR3 is TGCGCCAGCATCGGCCTCGGGGATGAGCAGTTCTTC.